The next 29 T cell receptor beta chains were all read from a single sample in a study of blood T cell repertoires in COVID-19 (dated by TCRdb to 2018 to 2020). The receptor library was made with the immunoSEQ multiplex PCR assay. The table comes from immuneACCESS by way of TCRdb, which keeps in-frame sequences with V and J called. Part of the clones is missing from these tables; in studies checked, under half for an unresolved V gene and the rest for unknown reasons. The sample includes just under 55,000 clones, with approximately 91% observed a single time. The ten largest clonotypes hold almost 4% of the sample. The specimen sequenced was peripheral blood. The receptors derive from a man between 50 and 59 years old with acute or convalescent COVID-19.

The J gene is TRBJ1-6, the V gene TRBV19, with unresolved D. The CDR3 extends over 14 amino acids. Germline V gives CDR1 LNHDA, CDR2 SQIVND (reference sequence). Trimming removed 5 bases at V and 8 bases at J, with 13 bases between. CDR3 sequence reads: CASSVAADYSPLHF. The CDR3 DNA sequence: TGTGCCAGTAGTGTGGCAGCAGACTATTCACCCCTCCACTTT.

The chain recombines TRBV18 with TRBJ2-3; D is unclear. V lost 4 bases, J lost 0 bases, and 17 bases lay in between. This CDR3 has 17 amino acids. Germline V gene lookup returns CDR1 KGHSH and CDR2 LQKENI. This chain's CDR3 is CASSLPGRPASTDTQYF. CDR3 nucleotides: TGTGCCAGCTCACTCCCGGGTCGGCCGGCAAGCACAGATACGCAGTATTTT.

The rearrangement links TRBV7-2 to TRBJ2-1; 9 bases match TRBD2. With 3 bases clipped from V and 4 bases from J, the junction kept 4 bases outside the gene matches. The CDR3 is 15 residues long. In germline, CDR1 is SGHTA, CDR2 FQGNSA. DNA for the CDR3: TGTGCCAGCAGCTTTCCGGGACTAGCATACAATGAGCAGTTCTTC. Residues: CASSFPGLAYNEQFF.

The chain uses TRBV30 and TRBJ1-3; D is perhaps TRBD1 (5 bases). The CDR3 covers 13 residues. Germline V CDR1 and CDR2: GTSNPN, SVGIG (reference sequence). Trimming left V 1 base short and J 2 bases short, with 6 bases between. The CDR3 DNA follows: TGTGCCTGGAGTGGCAGGGCTGGAAACACCATATATTTT. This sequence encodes CAWSGRAGNTIYF.

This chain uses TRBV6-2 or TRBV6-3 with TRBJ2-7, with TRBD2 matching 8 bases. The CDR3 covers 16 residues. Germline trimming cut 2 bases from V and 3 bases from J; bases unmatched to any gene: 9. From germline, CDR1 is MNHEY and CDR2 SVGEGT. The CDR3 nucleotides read TGTGCCAGCAGTTACCCGGCCAGCGGGAGTTTCTACGAGCAGTACTTC. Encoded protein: CASSYPASGSFYEQYF.

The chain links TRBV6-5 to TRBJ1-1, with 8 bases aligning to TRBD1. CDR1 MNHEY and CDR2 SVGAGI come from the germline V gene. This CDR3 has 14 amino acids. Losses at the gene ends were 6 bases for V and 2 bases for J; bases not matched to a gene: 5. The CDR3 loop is CASSQGARNTEAFF. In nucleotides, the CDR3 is TGTGCCAGCAGCCAGGGGGCGCGTAACACTGAAGCTTTCTTT.

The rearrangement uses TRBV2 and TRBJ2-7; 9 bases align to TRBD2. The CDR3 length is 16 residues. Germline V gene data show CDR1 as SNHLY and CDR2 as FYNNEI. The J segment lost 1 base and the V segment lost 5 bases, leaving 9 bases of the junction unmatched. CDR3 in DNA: TGTGCCAGCAGTCACCTCGTAGCGGGAGCATCCTACGAGCAGTACTTC. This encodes CASSHLVAGASYEQYF. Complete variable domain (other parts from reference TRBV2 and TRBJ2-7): EPEVTQTPSHQVTQMGQEVILRCVPISNHLYFYWYRQILGQKVEFLVSFYNNEISEKSEIFDDQFSVERPDGSNFTLKIRSTKLEDSAMYFCASSHLVAGASYEQYFGPGTRLTVT.

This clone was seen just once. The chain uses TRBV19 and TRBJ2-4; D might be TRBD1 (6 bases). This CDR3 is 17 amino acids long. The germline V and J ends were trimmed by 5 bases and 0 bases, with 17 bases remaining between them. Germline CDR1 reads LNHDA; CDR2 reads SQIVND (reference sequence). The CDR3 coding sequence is TGTGCCAGTAGTCCTGAAACAGGGCCTCTAGCCAAAAACATTCAGTACTTC. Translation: CASSPETGPLAKNIQYF.

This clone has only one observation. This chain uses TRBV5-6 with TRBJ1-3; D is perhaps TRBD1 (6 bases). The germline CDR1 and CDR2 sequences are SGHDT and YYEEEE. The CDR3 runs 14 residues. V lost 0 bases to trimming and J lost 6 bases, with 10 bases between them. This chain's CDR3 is CASSLGTAVNTIYF. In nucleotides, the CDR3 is TGTGCCAGCAGCTTGGGGACAGCTGTAAACACCATATATTTT.

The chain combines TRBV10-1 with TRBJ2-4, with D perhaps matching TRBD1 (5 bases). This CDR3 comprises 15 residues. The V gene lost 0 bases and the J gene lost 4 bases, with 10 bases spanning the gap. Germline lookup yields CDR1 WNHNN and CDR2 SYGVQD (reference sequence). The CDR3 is CASSESLQDKNIQYF. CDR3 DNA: TGCGCCAGCAGTGAGTCTTTACAGGATAAAAACATTCAGTACTTC.

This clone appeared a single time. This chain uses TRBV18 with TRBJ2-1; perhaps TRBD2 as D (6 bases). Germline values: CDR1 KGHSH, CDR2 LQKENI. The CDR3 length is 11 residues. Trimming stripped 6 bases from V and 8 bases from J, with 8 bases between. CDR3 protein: CASSTGDEQFF. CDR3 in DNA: TGTGCCAGCTCCACGGGAGATGAGCAGTTCTTC.

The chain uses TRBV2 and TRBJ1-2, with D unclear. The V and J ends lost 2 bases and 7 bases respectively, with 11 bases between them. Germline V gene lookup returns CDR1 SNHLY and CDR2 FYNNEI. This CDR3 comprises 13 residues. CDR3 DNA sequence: TGTGCCAGCAGTGAAAACAGTTTATTTGGCTACACCTTC. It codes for CASSENSLFGYTF.

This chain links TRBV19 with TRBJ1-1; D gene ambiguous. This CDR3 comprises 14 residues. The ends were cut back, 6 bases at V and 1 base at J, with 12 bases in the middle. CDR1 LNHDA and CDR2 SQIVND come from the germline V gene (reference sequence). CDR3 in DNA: TGTGCCAGTAGATTAAACAGACCGAACACTGAAGCTTTCTTT. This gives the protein CASRLNRPNTEAFF.

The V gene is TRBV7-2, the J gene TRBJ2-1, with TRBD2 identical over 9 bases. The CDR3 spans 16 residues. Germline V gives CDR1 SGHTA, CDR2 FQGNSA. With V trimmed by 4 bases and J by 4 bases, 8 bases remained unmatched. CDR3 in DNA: TGTGCCAGCAGCTCCGGGCTAGCGGGGATTTACAATGAGCAGTTCTTC. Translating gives CASSSGLAGIYNEQFF.

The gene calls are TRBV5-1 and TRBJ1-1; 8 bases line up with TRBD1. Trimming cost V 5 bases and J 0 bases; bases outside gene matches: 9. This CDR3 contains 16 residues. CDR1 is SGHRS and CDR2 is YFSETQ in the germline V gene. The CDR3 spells CASRIEQGGMNTEAFF. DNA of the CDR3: TGCGCCAGCAGGATTGAACAGGGGGGTATGAACACTGAAGCTTTCTTT.

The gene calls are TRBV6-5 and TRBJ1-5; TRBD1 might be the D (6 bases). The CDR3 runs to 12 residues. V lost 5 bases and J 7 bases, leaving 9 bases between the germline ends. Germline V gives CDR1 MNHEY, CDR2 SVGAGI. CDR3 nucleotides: TGTGCCAGCAGTCAGGGGCCGCAGCCCCAGCATTTT. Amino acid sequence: CASSQGPQPQHF.

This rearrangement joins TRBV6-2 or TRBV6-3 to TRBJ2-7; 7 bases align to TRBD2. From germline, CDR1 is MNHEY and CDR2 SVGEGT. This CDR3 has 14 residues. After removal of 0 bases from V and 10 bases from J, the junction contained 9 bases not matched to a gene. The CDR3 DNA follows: TGTGCCAGCAGTTACTCCTCAGCGACTAGCCGCCAGTACTTC. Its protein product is CASSYSSATSRQYF.

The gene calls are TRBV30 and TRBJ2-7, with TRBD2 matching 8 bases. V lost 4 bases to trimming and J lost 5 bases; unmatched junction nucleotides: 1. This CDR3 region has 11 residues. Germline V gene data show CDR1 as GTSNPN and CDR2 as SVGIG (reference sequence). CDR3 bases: TGTGCCTGGAAGCGGGAGAACGAGCAGTACTTC. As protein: CAWKRENEQYF.

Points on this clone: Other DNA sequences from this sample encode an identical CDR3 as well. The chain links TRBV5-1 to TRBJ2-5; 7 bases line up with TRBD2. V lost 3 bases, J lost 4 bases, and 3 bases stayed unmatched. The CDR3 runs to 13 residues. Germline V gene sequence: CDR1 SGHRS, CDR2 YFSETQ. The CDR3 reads CASSSLAGETQYF. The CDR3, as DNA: TGCGCCAGCAGCTCATTAGCGGGAGAGACCCAGTACTTC.

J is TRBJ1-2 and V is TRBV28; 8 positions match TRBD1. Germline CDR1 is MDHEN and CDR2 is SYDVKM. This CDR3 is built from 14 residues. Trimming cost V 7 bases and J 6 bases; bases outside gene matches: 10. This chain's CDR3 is CASNQGAFRNGYTF. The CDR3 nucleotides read TGTGCCAGCAATCAGGGGGCGTTTAGAAATGGCTACACCTTC.

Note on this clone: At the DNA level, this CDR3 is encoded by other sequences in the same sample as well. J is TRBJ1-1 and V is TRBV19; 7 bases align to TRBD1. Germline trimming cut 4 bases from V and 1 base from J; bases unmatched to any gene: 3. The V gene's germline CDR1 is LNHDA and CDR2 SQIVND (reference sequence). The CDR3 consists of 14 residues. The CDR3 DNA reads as TGTGCCAGTAGTACCGACAGGGCGAACACTGAAGCTTTCTTT. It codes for CASSTDRANTEAFF. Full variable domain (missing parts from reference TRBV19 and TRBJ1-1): DGGITQSPKYLFRKEGQNVTLSCEQNLNHDAMYWYRQDPGQGLRLIYYSQIVNDFQKGDIAEGYSVSREKKESFPLTVTSAQKNPTAFYLCASSTDRANTEAFFGQGTRLTVV.

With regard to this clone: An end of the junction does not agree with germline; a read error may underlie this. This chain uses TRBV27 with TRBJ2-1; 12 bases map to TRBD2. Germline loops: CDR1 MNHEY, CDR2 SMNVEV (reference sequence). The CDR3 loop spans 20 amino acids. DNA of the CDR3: TGTGCCAGCAGTGGTACGACTAGCGGGAGCTTCTGGTCCAACTACAATGAGCAGCTCTTC. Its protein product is CASSGTTSGSFWSNYNEQLF.

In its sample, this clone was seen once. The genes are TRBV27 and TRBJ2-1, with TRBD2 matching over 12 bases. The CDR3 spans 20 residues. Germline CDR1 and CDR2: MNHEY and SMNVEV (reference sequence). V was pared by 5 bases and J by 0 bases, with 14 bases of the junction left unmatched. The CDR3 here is CASSGETGLAGLSSYNEQFF. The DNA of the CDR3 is TGTGCCAGCAGTGGCGAAACCGGACTAGCGGGACTGAGCTCCTACAATGAGCAGTTCTTC.

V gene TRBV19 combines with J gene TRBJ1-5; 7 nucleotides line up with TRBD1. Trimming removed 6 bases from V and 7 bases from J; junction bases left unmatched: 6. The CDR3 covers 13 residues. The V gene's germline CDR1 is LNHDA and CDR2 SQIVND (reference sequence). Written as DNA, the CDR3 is TGTGCCAGTAGCGACAGGGAGCGACAGCCCCAGCATTTT. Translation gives CASSDRERQPQHF.

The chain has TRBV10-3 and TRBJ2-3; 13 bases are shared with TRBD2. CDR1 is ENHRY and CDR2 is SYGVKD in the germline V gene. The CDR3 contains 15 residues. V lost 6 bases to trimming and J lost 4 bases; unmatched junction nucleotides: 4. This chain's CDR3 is CAIRGLAGDPDTQYF. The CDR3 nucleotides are TGTGCCATCAGAGGACTAGCGGGAGACCCAGATACGCAGTATTTT.

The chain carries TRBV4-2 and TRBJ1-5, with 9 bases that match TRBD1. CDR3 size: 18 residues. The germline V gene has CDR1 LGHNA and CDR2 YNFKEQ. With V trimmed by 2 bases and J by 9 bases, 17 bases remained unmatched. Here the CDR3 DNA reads TGTGCCAGCAGCCAACCCCCTTCCGGACAGGGGTTTTATGGGCCCCAGCATTTT. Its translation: CASSQPPSGQGFYGPQHF.

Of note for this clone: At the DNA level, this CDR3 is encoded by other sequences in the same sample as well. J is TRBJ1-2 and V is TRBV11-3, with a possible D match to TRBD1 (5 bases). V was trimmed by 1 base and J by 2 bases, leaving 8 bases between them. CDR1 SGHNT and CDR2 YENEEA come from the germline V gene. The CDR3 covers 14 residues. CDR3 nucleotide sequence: TGTGCCAGCAGCTTAGGTCGGGGGAACTATGGCTACACCTTC. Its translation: CASSLGRGNYGYTF.

The CDR3 protein is CASHPGGGTYGYTF. CDR3 bases: TGTGCCAGTCATCCCGGAGGGGGCACCTATGGCTACACCTTC. This rearrangement joins TRBV27 to TRBJ1-2; the match to TRBD1 covers 7 bases. The CDR3 is 14 residues long. Germline assignment: CDR1 MNHEY and CDR2 SMNVEV (reference sequence). V lost 9 bases, J lost 4 bases, and 11 bases stayed unmatched.

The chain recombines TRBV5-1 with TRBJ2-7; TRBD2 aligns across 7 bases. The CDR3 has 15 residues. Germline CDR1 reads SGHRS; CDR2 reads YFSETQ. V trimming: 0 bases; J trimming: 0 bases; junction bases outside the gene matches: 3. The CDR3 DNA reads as TGCGCCAGCAGCTTGGGGGGCGGGAGCTCCTACGAGCAGTACTTC. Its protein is CASSLGGGSSYEQYF.